Presented here are 4 T cell receptor beta chains from one specimen sequenced in a study of T cell responses to AZD1222 COVID-19 vaccine. Libraries were prepared by immunoSEQ multiplex PCR; TCRdb keeps only in-frame clonotypes and omits some of them. This sample carries more than 110,000 clones, with about 2.3% going to the ten biggest clones. The specimen was peripheral blood. The origin of the receptors is an adult in good health.

The chain couples TRBV19 to TRBJ1-2; 7 bases are shared with TRBD1. The CDR3 is 14 amino acids. Trimming removed 4 bases from V and 0 bases from J; junction bases left unmatched: 2. Germline V gene sequence: CDR1 LNHDA, CDR2 SQIVND (reference sequence). CDR3 DNA sequence: TGTGCCAGTAGTAGACAGGGAGCTAACTATGGCTACACCTTC. Its translation: CASSRQGANYGYTF.

The chain joins TRBV13 to TRBJ1-6; D gene ambiguous. The CDR3 loop spans 16 amino acids. CDR1 and CDR2 from the germline V gene are PRHDT and FYEKMQ (reference sequence). V was clipped by 0 bases and J by 6 bases, with 12 bases between them. Here the CDR3 DNA reads TGTGCCAGCAGCTTAGGGGGAGCCAGATTTAATTCACCCCTCCACTTT. Residues: CASSLGGARFNSPLHF.

J is TRBJ2-5 and V is TRBV12-2. TRBV12-2 is a documented pseudogene. This CDR3 is 17 amino acids long. The CDR3 loop reads CASRFSDHSGRQETQYF. The CDR3 bases are TGTGCAAGTCGCTTCTCTGACCATTCCGGCCGCCAAGAGACCCAGTACTTC.

The genes are TRBV15 and TRBJ1-1, with 7 bases that match TRBD1. Trimming removed 3 bases from V and 1 base from J; junction bases left unmatched: 5. There are 15 residues in the CDR3. Germline values: CDR1 LNHNV, CDR2 YYDKDF (reference sequence). CDR3 DNA: TGTGCCACCAGCAGGCGGACAGGCAAGAACACTGAAGCTTTCTTT. This gives the protein CATSRRTGKNTEAFF.